Described below is a single TCR beta chain sequence and its context. The antigen is unknown. Unique molecular identifiers were used in preparing the TCRbeta library. TCRdb reanalysed the PCR reads using MiXCR and keeps one entry per CDR3 protein. Among about 870,000 distinct CDR3 sequences listed, less than 20% were seen once. The sample is drawn from a study of T-cell reconstitution after alpha-beta-depleted transplantation in children. Study findings and constraints: Newly generated T cells supplied most T-cell counts and diversity one year post-transplant. The origin of alpha-beta T cells about two months after transplant was reportedly several hundred expanded graft clones. High day-60 TCRbeta diversity in some patients came from surviving recipient T cells and thymic progenitors.

The sample in question was PBMCs, mostly from graft donor cells, obtained 360 days after TCRalphabeta/CD19-depleted stem cell transplant. This clonotype was sampled from a male patient aged 5 to 17 who had a stem cell transplant for acute lymphoblastic leukemia, so the T cells may come from the graft donor.

The CDR3 reads CASSLRGGKRYNEQFF. DNA for the CDR3: TGTGCCAGCAGTCTTCGGGGGGGAAAGCGGTACAATGAGCAGTTCTTC. This chain connects TRBV6-1 to TRBJ2-1; 8 bases agree with TRBD2. Germline V gene lookup returns CDR1 MNHNS and CDR2 SASEGT. Germline trimming cut 5 bases from V and 4 bases from J; bases unmatched to any gene: 10. CDR3 size: 16 residues.